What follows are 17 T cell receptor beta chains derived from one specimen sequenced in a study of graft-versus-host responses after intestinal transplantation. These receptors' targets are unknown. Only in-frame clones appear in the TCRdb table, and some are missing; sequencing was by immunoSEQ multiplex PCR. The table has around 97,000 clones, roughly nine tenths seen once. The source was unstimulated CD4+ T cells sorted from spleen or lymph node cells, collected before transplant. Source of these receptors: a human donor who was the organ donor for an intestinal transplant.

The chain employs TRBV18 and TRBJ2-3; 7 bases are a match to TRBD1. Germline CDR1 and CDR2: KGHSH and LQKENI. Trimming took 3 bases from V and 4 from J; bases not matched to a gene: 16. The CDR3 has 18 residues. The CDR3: CASSPRFAGTVFSDTQYF. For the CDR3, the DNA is TGTGCCAGCTCACCCAGGTTTGCAGGGACAGTGTTCTCAGATACGCAGTATTTT.

CDR3 sequence reads: CASRVGQSNQPQHF. The DNA of the CDR3 is TGTGCCAGCAGGGTGGGACAGTCGAATCAGCCCCAGCATTTT. The J gene is TRBJ1-5, the V gene TRBV28, with 7 bases identical to TRBD1. Germline V lookup: CDR1 MDHEN, CDR2 SYDVKM. The CDR3 totals 14 residues. Trimming removed 6 bases from V and 4 bases from J; junction bases left unmatched: 6.

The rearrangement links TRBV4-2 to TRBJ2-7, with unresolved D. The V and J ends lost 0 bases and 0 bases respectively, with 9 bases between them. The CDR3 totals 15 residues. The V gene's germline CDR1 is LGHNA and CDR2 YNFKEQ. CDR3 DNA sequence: TGTGCCAGCAGCCAAGATCGAACTCGCTCCTACGAGCAGTACTTC. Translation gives CASSQDRTRSYEQYF.

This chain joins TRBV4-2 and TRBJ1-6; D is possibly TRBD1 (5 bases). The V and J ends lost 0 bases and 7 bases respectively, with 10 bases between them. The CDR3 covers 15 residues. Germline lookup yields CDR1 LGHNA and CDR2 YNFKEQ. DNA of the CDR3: TGTGCCAGCAGCCAAGATTTGCAGGGCAATTCACCCCTCCACTTT. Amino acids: CASSQDLQGNSPLHF.

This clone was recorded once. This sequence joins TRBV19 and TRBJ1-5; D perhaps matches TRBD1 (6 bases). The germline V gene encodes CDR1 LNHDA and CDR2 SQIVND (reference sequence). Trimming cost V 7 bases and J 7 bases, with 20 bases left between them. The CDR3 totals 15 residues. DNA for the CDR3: TGTGCCAGTACCGAGATTCTACAGGGAGGGCAGCCCCAGCATTTT. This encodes CASTEILQGGQPQHF.

As DNA, the CDR3 is TGTGCCAGCAGCAACAGCGGGGGACCGGGCCACTATGGCTACACCTTC. Its translation is CASSNSGGPGHYGYTF. The chain couples TRBV6-6 to TRBJ1-2, with D perhaps matching TRBD1 (5 bases). There are 16 residues in the CDR3. Trimming cost V 6 bases and J 3 bases, with 20 bases left between them. From germline, CDR1 is MNHNY and CDR2 SVGAGI (reference sequence).

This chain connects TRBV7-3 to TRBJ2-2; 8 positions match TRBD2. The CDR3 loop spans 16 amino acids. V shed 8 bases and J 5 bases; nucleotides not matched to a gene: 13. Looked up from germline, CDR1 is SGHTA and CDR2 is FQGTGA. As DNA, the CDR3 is TGTGCCAGCCAATTAGCGGGGAACCTCAGAACCGGGGAGCTGTTTTTT. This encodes CASQLAGNLRTGELFF.

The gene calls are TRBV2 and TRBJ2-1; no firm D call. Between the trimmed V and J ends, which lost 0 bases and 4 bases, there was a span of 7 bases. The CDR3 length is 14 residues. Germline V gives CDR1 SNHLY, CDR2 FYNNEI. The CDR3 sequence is CASSEARGYNEQFF. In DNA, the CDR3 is TGTGCCAGCAGTGAAGCGCGCGGTTACAATGAGCAGTTCTTC. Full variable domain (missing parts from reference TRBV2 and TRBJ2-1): EPEVTQTPSHQVTQMGQEVILRCVPISNHLYFYWYRQILGQKVEFLVSFYNNEISEKSEIFDDQFSVERPDGSNFTLKIRSTKLEDSAMYFCASSEARGYNEQFFGPGTRLTVL.

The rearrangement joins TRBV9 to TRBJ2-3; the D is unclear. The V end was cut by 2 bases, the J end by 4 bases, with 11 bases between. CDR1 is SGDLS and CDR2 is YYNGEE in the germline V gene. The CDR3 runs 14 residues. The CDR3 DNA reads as TGTGCCAGCAGCGTTTCTCTATCGGCAGATACGCAGTATTTT. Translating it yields CASSVSLSADTQYF.

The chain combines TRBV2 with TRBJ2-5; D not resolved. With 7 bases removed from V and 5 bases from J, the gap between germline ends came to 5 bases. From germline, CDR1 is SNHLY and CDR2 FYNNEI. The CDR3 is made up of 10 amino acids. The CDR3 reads CASMQETQYF. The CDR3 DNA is TGTGCCAGCATGCAGGAGACCCAGTACTTC.

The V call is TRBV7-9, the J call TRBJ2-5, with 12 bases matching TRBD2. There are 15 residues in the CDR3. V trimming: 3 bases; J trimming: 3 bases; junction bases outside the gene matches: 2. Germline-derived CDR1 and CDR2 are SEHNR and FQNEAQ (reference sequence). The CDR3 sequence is CASSLRLAGEETQYF. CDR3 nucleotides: TGTGCCAGCAGCTTGAGACTAGCGGGGGAAGAGACCCAGTACTTC.

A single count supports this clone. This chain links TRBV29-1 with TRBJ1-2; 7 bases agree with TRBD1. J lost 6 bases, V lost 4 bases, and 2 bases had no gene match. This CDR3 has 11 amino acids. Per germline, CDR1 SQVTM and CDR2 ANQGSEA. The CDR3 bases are TGCAGCGTTGCACAGGGGAATGGCTACACCTTC. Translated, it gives CSVAQGNGYTF.

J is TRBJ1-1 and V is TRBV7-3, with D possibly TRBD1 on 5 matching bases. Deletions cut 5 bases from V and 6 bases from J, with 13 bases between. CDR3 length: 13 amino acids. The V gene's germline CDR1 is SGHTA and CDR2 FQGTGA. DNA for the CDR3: TGTGCCAGCAGCCAACTCAGGGATTCTGAAGCTTTCTTT. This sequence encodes CASSQLRDSEAFF.

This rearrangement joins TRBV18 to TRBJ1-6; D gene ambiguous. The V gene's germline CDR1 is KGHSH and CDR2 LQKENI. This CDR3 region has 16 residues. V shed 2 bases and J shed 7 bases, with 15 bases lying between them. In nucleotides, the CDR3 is TGTGCCAGCTCACCAACAAGCGCCCAGCGGAATTCACCCCTCCACTTT. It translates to CASSPTSAQRNSPLHF.

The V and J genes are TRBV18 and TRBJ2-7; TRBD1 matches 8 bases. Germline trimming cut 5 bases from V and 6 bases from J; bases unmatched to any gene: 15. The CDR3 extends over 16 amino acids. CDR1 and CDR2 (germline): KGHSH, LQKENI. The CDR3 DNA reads TGTGCCAGCTCATCCACAGGGGGAAGTTTGATGAGCGAGCAGTACTTC. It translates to CASSSTGGSLMSEQYF.

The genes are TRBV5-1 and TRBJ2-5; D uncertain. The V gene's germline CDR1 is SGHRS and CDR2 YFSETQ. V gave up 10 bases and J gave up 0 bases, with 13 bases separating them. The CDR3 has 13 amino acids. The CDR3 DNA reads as TGCGCCTCCAAACAGTTGTACCAAGAGACCCAGTACTTC. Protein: CASKQLYQETQYF.

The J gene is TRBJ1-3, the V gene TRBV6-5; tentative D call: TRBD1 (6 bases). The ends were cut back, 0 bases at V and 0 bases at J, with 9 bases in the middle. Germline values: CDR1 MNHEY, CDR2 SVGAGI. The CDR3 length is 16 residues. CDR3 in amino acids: CASSYSNRVSGNTIYF. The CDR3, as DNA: TGTGCCAGCAGTTACTCGAACAGGGTCTCTGGAAACACCATATATTTT.